Presented here are 7 T cell receptor beta chains from one specimen sequenced in a study of blood T cell repertoires in COVID-19. Produced via immunoSEQ multiplex PCR; TCRdb's table is partial and in-frame only. Counted here are about 110,000 clones, around 90% occurring once; the ten biggest clones make up around 4.4%. Sequencing was carried out using peripheral blood. The receptors originated from a human donor in a cohort sampled during active COVID-19.

The V gene is TRBV29-1, the J gene TRBJ1-2; D is unclear. V was cut by 1 base and J by 4 bases, with 13 bases left in between. This CDR3 is built from 14 residues. Germline-derived CDR1 and CDR2 are SQVTM and ANQGSEA. The chain's CDR3 is CSVEAPRLGYGYTF. The CDR3 DNA sequence: TGCAGCGTTGAAGCCCCCCGGCTAGGCTATGGCTACACCTTC.

The chain uses TRBV5-1 and TRBJ2-2; D may be TRBD1 (5 bases). CDR3 size: 19 residues. V gave up 1 base and J gave up 0 bases, with 19 bases separating them. Germline V gene lookup returns CDR1 SGHRS and CDR2 YFSETQ. The CDR3 nucleotides read TGCGCCAGCAGCTTGAGGGGTGAGAGAGTTTGGACGAACACCGGGGAGCTGTTTTTT. It codes for CASSLRGERVWTNTGELFF.

The V and J genes are TRBV5-5 and TRBJ1-5, with no clear D. V lost 0 bases and J lost 7, with 8 bases in between. The CDR3 runs to 13 residues. The germline gives CDR1 SGHKS, CDR2 YYEKEE (reference sequence). The CDR3 nucleotides read TGTGCCAGCAGCTTGGGGGCAGGACAGCCCCAGCATTTT. Translated: CASSLGAGQPQHF.

The chain carries TRBV3-1 (or the pseudogene TRBV3-2) and TRBJ1-6, with 7 bases lining up with TRBD1. The CDR3 covers 17 residues. The J segment lost 8 bases and the V segment lost 4 bases, leaving 14 bases of the junction unmatched. Germline CDR1 is LGHDT and CDR2 is YNNKEL (reference sequence). CDR3 residues: CASSPPTGWGGDSPLHF. CDR3 nucleotides: TGTGCCAGCAGCCCGCCGACAGGGTGGGGTGGAGATTCACCCCTCCACTTT.

This clone was observed a handful of times. The chain recombines TRBV7-9 with TRBJ2-7; D perhaps matches TRBD2 (6 bases). V lost 5 bases to trimming and J lost 5 bases, with 10 bases between them. From germline, CDR1 is SEHNR and CDR2 FQNEAQ (reference sequence). The CDR3 is 12 amino acids. The CDR3 DNA reads as TGTGCCAGCAGCGTGACTAGTGACGAGCAGTACTTC. Residues: CASSVTSDEQYF.

The gene calls are TRBV5-4 and TRBJ2-3, with 7 bases identical to TRBD1. Trimming at V came to 5 bases and at J to 4 bases, leaving 13 bases not matched to a gene. This CDR3 has 16 residues. Germline loops: CDR1 SGHNT, CDR2 YYREEE (reference sequence). CDR3 coding DNA: TGTGCCAGCAGACATGCCCGGGACAGAGAATCAGATACGCAGTATTTT. Its protein is CASRHARDRESDTQYF.

This chain joins TRBV27 and TRBJ1-2; D perhaps matches TRBD1 (5 bases). V was clipped by 5 bases and J by 2 bases, with 9 bases between them. Germline V CDR1 and CDR2: MNHEY, SMNVEV (reference sequence). CDR3 length equals 13 residues. CDR3 DNA sequence: TGTGCCAGCAGTCTCCAGGGAAACTATGGCTACACCTTC. It yields the protein CASSLQGNYGYTF.